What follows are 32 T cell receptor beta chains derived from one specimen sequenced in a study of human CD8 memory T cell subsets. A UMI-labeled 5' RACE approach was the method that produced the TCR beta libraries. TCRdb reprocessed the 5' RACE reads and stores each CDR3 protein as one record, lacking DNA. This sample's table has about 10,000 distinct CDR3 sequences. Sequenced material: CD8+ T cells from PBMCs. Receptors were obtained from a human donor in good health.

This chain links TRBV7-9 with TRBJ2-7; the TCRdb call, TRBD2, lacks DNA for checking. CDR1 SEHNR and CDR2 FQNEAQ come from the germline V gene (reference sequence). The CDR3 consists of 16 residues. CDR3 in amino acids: CASSSPYYRLADGQYF. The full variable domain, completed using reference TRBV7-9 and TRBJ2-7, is DTGVSQNPRHKITKRGQNVTFRCDPISEHNRLYWYRQTLGQGPEFLTYFQNEAQLEKSRLLSDRFSAERPKGSFSTLEIQRTEQGDSAMYLCASSSPYYRLADGQYFGPGTRLTVT.

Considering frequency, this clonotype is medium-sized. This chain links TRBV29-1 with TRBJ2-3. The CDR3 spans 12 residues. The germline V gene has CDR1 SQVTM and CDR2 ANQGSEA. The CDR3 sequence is CSASTSTDTQYF.

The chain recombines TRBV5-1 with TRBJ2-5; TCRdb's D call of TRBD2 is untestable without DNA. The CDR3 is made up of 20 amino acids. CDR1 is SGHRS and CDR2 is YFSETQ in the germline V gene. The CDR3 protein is CASSLIHPNGLLATQETQYF.

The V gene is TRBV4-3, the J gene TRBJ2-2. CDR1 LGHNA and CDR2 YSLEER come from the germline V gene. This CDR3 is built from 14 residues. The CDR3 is CASSQDRYGGELFF.

CDR3 sequence: CASSFEGGSYNEQFF. The rearrangement links TRBV7-8 to TRBJ2-1; checking the TCRdb D call of TRBD1 is not possible without DNA. Germline V lookup: CDR1 SGHVS, CDR2 FQNEAQ. The CDR3 is made up of 15 amino acids.

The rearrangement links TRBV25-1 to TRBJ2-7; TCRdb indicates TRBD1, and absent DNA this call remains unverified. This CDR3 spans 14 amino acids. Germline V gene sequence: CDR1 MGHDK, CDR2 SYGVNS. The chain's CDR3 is CATKTGGSRYEQYF.

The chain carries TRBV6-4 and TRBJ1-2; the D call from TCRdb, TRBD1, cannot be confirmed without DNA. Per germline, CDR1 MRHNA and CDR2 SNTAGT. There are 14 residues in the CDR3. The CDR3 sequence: CASSDSSGPGGYTF.

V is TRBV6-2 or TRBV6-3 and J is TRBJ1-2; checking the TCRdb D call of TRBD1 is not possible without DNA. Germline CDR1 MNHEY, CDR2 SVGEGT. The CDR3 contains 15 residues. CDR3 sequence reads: CASSYSAGTGIGYTF.

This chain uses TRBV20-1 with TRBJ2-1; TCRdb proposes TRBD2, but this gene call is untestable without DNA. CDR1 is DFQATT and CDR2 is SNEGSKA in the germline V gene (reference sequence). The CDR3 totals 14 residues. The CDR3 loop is CSARVADNYNEQFF.

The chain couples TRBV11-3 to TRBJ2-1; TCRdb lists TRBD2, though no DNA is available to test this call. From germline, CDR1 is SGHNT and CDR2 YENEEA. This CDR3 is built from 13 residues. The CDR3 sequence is CASSIKLDNEQFF.

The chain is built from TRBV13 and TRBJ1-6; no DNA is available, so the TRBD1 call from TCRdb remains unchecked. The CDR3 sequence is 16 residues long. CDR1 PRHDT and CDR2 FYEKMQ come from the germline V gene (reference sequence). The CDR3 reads CASSLSGQGARSPLHF.

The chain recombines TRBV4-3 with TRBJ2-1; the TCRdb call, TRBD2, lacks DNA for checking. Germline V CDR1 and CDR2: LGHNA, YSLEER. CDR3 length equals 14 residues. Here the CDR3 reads CASSPGRNGNEQFF.

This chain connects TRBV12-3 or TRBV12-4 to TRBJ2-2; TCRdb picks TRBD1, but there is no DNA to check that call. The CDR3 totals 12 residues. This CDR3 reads CASSYGGRRLFF.

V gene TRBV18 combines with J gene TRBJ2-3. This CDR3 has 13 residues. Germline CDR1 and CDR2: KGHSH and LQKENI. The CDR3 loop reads CASSPFNADTQYF.

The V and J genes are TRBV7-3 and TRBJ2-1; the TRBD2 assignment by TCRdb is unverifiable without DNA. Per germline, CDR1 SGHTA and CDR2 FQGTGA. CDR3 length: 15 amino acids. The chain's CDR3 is CASRPSGGTYNEQFF.

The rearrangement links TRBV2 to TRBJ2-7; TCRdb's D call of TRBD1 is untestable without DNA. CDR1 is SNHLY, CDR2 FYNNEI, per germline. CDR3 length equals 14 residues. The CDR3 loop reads CASILSQGRYEQYF.

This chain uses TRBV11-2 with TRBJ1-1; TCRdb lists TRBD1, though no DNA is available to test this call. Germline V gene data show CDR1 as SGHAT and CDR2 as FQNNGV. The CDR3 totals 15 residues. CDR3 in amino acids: CASSVSRDLYTEAFF.

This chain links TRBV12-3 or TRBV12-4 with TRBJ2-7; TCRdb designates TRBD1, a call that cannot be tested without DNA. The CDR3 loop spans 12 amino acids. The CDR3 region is CASRTTGGEQYF.

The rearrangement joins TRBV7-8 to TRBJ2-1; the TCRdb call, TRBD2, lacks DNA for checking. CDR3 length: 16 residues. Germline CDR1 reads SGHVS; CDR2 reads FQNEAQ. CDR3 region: CASSLGAGGPVDEQFF.

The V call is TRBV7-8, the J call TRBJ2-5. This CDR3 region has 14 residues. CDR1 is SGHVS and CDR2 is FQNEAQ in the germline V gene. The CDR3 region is CASSLLTNQETQYF.

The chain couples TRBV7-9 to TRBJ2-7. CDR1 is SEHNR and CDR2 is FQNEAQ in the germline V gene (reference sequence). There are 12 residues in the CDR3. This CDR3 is CASSSELHEQYF.

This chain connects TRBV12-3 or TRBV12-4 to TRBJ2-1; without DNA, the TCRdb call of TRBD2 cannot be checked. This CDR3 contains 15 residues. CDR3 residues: CASSFPAGGLIEQFF.

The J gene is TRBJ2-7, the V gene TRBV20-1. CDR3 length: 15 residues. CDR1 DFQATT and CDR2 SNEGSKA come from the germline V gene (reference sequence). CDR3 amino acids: CSAREVRGSFYEQYF.

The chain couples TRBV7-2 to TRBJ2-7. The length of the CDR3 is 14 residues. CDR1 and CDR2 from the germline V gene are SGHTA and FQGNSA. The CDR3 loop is CASSLGILSYEQYF.

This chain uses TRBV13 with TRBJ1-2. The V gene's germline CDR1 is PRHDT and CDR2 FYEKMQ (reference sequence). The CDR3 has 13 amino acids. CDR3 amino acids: CASSALANYGYTF.

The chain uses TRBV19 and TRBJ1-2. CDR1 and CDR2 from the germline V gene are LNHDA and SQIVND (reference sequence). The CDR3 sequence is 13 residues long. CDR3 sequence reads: CASSRSSNYGYTF.

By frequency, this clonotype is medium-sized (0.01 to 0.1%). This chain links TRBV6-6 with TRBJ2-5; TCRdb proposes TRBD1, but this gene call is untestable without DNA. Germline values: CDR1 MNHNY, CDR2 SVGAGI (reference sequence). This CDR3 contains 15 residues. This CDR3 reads CASTRWTGGGETQYF.

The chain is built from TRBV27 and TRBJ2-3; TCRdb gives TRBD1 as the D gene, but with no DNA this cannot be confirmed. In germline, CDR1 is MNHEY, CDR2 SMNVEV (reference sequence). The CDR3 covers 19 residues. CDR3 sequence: CASSSTRDRVLLASDTQYF.

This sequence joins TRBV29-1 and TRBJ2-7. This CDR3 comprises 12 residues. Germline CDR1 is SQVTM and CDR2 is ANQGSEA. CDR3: CSAGGSSYEQYF.

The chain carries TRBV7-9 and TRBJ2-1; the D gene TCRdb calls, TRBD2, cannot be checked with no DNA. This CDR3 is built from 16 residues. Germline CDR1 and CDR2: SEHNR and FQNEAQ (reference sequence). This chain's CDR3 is CASDPFRVSSYNEQFF.

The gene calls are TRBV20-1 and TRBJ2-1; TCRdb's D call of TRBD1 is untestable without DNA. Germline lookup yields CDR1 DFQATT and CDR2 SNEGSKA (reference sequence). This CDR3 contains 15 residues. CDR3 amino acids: CSRIWGESPYNEQFF.

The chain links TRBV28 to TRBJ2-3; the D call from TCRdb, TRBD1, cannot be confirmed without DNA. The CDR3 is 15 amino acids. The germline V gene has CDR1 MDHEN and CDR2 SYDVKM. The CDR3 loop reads CASSPPGRRTDTQYF.